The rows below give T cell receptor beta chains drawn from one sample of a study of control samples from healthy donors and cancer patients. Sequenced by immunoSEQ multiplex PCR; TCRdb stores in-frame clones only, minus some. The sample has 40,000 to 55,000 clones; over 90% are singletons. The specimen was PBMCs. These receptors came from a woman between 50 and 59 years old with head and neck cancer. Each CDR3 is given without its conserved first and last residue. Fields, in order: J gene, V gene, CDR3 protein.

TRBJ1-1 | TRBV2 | ASSYNRGQTEAF
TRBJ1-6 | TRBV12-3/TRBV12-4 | ASSGHPNSPLH
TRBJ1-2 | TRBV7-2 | ASSDGGNYGYT
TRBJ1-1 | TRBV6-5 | ASSYDRGIGAF
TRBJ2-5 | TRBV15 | ATSLAGRAETQY
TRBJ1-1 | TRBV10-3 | AIGGQPNTEAF
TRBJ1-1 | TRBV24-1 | ATSAGIRTEAF
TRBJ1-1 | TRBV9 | ASSAGANTEAF
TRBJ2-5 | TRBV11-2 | ASSLEHTDQETQY
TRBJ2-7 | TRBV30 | AWGGRGQGYEQY
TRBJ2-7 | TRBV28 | ASSWDRGLYEQY
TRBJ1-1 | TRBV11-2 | ASSFGTGIYTEAF
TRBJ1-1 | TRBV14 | ASSQGRGRTEAF
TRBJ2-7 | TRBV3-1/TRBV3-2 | ASSQALSPRLWEQY
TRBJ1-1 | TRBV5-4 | ASSSTDNTEAF
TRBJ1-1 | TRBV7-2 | ASSLSGRGRNTEAF
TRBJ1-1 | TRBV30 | AWIGTGNTEAF
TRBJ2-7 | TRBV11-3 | ASSSGQGQQY
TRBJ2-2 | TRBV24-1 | ATSDTGLAGVVTGELF
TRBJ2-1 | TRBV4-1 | ASREQVGIYNEQF
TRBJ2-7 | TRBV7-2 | ASSLDLGADEQY
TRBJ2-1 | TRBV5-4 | ASSEGDNEQF
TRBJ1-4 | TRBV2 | ASSPKPDRGNEKLF
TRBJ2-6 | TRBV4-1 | ASSQEEISGANVLT
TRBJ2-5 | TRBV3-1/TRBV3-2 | ASSQGQGYRTQY
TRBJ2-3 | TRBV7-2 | ASSLVLASGRKGADTQY
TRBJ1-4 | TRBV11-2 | ASSSGQGSEKLF